The present T cell receptor (beta chain) was sequenced within a study of T cells after yellow fever vaccination. TCRdb re-derived calls from the 5' RACE reads in MiXCR, one entry per CDR3 protein. This table holds a few hundred thousand distinct CDR3 sequences, about 5.2% found once. In this sample, this clonotype turned up a few times. Trimming left V 4 bases short and J 8 bases short, with 17 bases between. The CDR3 has 15 residues. The germline V gene encodes CDR1 LGHDT and CDR2 YNNKEL (reference sequence). This sequence originates from a man aged 18 to 30 who received the YFV17D yellow fever vaccine. Sample: CD4+ T cells sorted from PBMCs, taken on the day of the yellow fever booster vaccination. V is TRBV3-1 and J is TRBJ1-4; a weak D match, TRBD1 (6 bases). CDR3 sequence reads: CASSPRRGFGEKLFF. For the CDR3, the DNA is TGTGCCAGCAGCCCGCGGAGGGGGTTCGGAGAAAAACTGTTTTTT. Combining the CDR3 with reference TRBV3-1 and TRBJ1-4 gives the whole variable domain DTAVSQTPKYLVTQMGNDKSIKCEQNLGHDTMYWYKQDSKKFLKIMFSYNNKELIINETVPNRFSPKSPDKAHLNLHINSLELGDSAVYFCASSPRRGFGEKLFFGSGTQLSVL.